This record covers a single TCR beta chain. The CDR3 consists of 12 residues. Germline assignment: CDR1 MNHEY and CDR2 SVGAGI. J lost 7 bases, V lost 2 bases, and 2 bases had no gene match. This entry is derived from a study of PD-L1 blockade in urothelial cancer. Study-wide context: T cells were recovered from blood samples at a median of around 150,000.

Here immunoSEQ multiplex PCR was the method, and the copy in TCRdb shows in-frame clones only, minus some. Among roughly 100,000 clones, less than 90% were seen once, and the ten largest hold approximately 8.4%. Described time point: peripheral blood 6 weeks after treatment start. The sequencing here drew on PBMCs, taken around atezolizumab (anti-PD-L1) treatment. The rearrangement uses TRBV6-5 and TRBJ2-7; 7 bases agree with TRBD2. The receptor was derived from a man between 70 and 80 years old with urothelial cancer. The CDR3 protein is CASSYRGGEQYF. CDR3 nucleotide sequence: TGTGCCAGCAGTTACAGGGGAGGGGAGCAGTACTTC.